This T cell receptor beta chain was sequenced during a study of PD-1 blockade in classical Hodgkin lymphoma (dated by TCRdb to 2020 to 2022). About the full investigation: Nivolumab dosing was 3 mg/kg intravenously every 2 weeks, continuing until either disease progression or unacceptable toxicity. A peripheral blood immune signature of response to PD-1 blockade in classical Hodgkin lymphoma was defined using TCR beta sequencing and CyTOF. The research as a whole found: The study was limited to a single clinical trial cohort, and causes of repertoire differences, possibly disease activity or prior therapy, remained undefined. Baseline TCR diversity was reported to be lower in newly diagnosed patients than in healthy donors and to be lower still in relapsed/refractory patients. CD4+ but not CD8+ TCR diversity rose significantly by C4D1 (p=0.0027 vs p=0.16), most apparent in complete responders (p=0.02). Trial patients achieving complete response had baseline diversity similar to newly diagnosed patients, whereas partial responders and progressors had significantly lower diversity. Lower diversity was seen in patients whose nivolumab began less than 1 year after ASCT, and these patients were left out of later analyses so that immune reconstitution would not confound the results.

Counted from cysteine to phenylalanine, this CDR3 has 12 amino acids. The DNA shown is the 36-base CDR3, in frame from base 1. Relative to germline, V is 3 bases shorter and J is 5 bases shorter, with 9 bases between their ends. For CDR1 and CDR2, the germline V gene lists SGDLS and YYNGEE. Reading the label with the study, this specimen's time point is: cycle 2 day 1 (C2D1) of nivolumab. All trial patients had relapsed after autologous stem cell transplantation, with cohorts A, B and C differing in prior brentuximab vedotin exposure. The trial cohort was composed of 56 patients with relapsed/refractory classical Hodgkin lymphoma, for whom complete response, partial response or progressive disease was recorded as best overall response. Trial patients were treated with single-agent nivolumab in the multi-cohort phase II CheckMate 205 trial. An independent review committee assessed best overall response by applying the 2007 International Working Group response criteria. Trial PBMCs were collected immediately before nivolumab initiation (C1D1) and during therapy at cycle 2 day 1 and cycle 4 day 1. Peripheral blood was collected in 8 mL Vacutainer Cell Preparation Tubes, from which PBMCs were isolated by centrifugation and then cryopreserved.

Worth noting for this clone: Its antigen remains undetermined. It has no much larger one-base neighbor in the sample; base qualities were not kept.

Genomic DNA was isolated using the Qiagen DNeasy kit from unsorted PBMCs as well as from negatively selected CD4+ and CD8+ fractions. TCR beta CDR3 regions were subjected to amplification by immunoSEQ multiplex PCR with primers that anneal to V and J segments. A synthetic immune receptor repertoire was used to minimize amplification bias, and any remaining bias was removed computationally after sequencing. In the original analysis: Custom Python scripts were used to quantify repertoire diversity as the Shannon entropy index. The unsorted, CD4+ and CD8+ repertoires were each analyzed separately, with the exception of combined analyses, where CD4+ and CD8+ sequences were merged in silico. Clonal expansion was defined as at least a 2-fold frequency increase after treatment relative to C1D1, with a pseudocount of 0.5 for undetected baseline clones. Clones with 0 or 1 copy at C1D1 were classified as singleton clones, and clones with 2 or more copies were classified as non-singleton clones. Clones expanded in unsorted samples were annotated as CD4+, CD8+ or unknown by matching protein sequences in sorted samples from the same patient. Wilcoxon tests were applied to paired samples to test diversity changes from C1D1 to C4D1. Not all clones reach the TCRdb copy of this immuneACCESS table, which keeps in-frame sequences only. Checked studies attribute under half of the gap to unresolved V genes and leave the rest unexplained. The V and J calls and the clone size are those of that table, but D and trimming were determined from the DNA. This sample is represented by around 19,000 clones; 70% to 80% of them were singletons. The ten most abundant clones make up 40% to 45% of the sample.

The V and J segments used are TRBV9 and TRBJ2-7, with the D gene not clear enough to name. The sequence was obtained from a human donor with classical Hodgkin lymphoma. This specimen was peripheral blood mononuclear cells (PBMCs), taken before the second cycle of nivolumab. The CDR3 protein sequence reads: CASSEGYDEQYF. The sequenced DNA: TGTGCCAGCAGCGAGGGCTATGACGAGCAGTACTTC.